This TCR beta chain originates from a study of T-cell reconstitution after alpha-beta-depleted transplantation in children. TCRbeta library preparation incorporated unique molecular identifiers. TCRdb used MiXCR to reprocess the PCR reads, holding one entry per CDR3 protein. The profile shows around 370,000 distinct CDR3 sequences, 10% of them singletons. The V gene lost 6 bases and the J gene lost 4 bases, with 15 bases spanning the gap. This CDR3 has 14 residues. Sequenced material: PBMCs from the stem cell graft donor, taken from the stem cell graft. V gene TRBV12-3 or TRBV12-4 combines with J gene TRBJ1-1; D gene ambiguous. The receptor was isolated from a human donor who donated a stem cell graft to a child with acute lymphoblastic leukemia. The CDR3 DNA reads as TGTGCCAGCAGGGTGACACGGTCTGGCACTGAAGCTTTCTTT. This sequence encodes CASRVTRSGTEAFF.